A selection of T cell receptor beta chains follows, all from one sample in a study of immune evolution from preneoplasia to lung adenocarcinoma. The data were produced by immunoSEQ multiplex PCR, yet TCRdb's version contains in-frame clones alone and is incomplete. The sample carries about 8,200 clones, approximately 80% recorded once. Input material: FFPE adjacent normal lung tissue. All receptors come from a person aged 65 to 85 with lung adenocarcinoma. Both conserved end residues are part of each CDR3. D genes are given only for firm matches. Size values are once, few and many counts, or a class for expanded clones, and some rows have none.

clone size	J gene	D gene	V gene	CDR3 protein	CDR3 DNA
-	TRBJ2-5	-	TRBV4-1	CASSQGPSETQYF	TGCGCCAGCAGCCAAGGACCATCGGAGACCCAGTACTTC
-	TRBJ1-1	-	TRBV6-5	CASSYRYGGTEAFF	TGTGCCAGCAGTTACCGGTACGGAGGGACTGAAGCTTTCTTT
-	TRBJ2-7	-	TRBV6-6	CASSYTSREQYF	TGTGCCAGCAGTTACACCAGCCGGGAGCAGTACTTC
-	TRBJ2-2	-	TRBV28	CASKRSDGELFF	TGTGCCAGCAAAAGGAGCGACGGGGAGCTGTTTTTT
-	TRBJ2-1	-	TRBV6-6	CASSYFGTSNEQFF	TGTGCCAGCAGTTACTTTGGGACGTCTAATGAGCAGTTCTTC
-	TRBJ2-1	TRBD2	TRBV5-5	CASSRPGGSSYNEQFF	TGTGCCAGCAGCCGACCCGGGGGGAGCTCCTACAATGAGCAGTTCTTC
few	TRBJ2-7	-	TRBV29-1	CSAGHQEVQYF	TGCAGCGCCGGACATCAGGAAGTGCAGTACTTC
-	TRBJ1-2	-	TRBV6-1	CASRAALYGYTF	TGTGCCAGCAGGGCAGCACTCTATGGCTACACCTTC
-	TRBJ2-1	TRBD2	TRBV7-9	CASSLGTSGNDEQFF	TGTGCCAGCAGCTTGGGGACTAGCGGGAATGACGAGCAGTTCTTC
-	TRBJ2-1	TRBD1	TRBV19	CASSPRQGANEQFF	TGTGCCAGTAGTCCCCGACAGGGGGCGAATGAGCAGTTCTTC
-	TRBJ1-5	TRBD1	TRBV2	CASSEARGTGNQPQHF	TGTGCCAGCAGTGAAGCGCGGGGGACAGGGAATCAGCCCCAGCATTTT
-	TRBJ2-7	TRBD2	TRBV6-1	CASSGGIAGGFSYEQYF	TGTGCCAGCAGTGGAGGGATAGCGGGAGGGTTCTCCTACGAGCAGTACTTC
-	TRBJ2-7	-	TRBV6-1	CASSEFGGAIIVSEQYF	TGTGCCAGCAGTGAGTTTGGGGGAGCAATTATAGTGAGCGAGCAGTACTTC
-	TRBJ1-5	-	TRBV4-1	CASTPMEGNNQPQHF	TGCGCCAGCACCCCAATGGAGGGTAACAATCAGCCCCAGCATTTT
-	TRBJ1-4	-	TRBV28	CASSLQGKLFF	TGTGCCAGCAGTTTACAGGGAAAACTGTTTTTT
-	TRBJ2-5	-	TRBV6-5	CASSRRRGEETQYF	TGTGCCAGCAGCCGCCGAAGAGGGGAAGAGACCCAGTACTTC
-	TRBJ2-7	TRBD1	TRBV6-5	CASKLGQGTYEQYF	TGTGCCAGCAAGCTCGGACAGGGGACCTACGAGCAGTACTTC
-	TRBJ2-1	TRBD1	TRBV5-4	CASSSTGREQFF	TGTGCCAGCAGCTCGACAGGGAGAGAGCAGTTCTTC
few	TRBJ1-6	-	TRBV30	CAWSATGEYSPLHF	TGTGCCTGGAGTGCGACCGGCGAGTATTCACCCCTCCACTTT
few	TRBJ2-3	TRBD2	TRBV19	CASRLAGETDTQYF	TGTGCCAGTAGACTAGCGGGGGAAACAGATACGCAGTATTTT
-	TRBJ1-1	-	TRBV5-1	CASSYGTGSTEAFF	TGCGCCAGCAGCTACGGTACGGGAAGCACTGAAGCTTTCTTT
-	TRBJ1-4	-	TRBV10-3	CAISEGLGEKLFF	TGTGCCATCAGTGAAGGGCTTGGGGAAAAACTGTTTTTT
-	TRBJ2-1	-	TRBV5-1	CASSQRPPSGDNEQFF	TGCGCCAGCAGCCAGAGACCCCCGTCCGGGGACAATGAGCAGTTCTTC
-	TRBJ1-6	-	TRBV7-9	CASSQDGPFESPLHF	TGTGCCAGCAGCCAAGACGGTCCCTTTGAATCACCCCTCCACTTT
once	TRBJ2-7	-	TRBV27	CASSFIGKQGGNYEQYF	TGTGCCAGCAGTTTTATCGGTAAACAGGGAGGAAACTACGAGCAGTACTTC
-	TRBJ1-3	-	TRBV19	CASSISRANSGNTIYF	TGTGCCAGTAGTATATCTAGGGCCAACTCTGGAAACACCATATATTTT
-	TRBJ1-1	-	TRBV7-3	CASSFRGNTEAFF	TGTGCCAGCAGCTTCAGGGGAAACACTGAAGCTTTCTTT
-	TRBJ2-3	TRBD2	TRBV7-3	CASSSGLAGGADTQYF	TGTGCCAGCAGCTCTGGACTAGCGGGAGGTGCAGATACGCAGTATTTT
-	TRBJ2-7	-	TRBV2	CASSEALNLSYEQYF	TGTGCCAGCAGTGAAGCGCTGAACCTCTCCTACGAGCAGTACTTC
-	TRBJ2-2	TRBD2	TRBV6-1	CASSALAGRGTGELFF	TGTGCCAGCAGTGCCCTAGCGGGACGGGGCACCGGGGAGCTGTTTTTT
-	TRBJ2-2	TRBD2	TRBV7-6	CASSPIIRLAGTGELFF	TGTGCCAGCAGCCCGATCATACGACTAGCCGGCACCGGGGAGCTGTTTTTT
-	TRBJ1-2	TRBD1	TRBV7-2	CASSLVAGGTAYGYTF	TGTGCCAGCAGCTTAGTGGCAGGCGGGACAGCCTATGGCTACACCTTC
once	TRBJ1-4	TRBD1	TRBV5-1	CASSLEGQPEKLFF	TGCGCCAGCAGCTTGGAGGGACAGCCTGAAAAACTGTTTTTT
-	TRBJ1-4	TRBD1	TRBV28	CASSLSADRGEKLFF	TGTGCCAGCAGTTTATCCGCGGACAGGGGTGAAAAACTGTTTTTT
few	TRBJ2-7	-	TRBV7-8	CASSLGETYEQYF	TGTGCCAGCAGCTTAGGGGAGACCTACGAGCAGTACTTC
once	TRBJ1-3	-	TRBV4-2	CASSSGGLGNTIYF	TGTGCCAGCAGCTCGGGGGGGTTGGGAAACACCATATATTTT
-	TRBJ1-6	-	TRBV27	CASSLATGRGSPLHF	TGTGCCAGCAGTTTAGCGACAGGCCGGGGTTCACCCCTCCACTTT
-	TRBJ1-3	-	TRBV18	CASSPPSLGNTIYF	TGTGCCAGCTCACCACCCTCTTTGGGGAACACCATATATTTT
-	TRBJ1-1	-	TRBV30	CAWSRDTEAFF	TGTGCCTGGAGTAGGGACACTGAAGCTTTCTTT
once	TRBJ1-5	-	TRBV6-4	CASSTGPYQPQHF	TGTGCCAGCAGTACAGGTCCTTATCAGCCCCAGCATTTT
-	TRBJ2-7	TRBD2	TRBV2	CASASGTATYEQYF	TGTGCCAGCGCTAGCGGGACGGCCACCTACGAGCAGTACTTC
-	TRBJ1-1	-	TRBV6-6	CASSRMRDTEAFF	TGTGCCAGCAGTAGGATGAGGGACACTGAAGCTTTCTTT
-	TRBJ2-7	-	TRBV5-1	CASSPGLDGEQYF	TGCGCCAGCAGCCCCGGCCTTGACGGTGAGCAGTACTTC
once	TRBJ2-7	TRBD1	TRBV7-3	CATHKPRATGDPYEQYF	TGTGCCACACACAAACCCAGGGCGACAGGGGACCCCTACGAGCAGTACTTC
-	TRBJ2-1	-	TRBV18	CASSPPTGHNEQFF	TGTGCCAGCTCACCACCTACAGGGCACAATGAGCAGTTCTTC
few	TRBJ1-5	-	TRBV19	CASSMVQGNQPQHF	TGTGCCAGTAGTATGGTACAGGGAAATCAGCCCCAGCATTTT
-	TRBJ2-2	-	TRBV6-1	CASSEDRERTGELFF	TGTGCCAGCAGTGAAGACAGGGAAAGGACCGGGGAGCTGTTTTTT
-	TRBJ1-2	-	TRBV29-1	CSVDSGGGRVGYTF	TGCAGCGTTGATTCCGGGGGAGGAAGAGTTGGCTACACCTTC
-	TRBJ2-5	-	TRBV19	CASSSGETQYF	TGTGCCAGTAGTTCAGGGGAGACCCAGTACTTC
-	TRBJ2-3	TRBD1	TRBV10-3	CAISEQGRADTQYF	TGTGCCATCAGTGAACAGGGGCGCGCAGATACGCAGTATTTT
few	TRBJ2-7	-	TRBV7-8	CASSWPSTYEQYF	TGTGCCAGCAGCTGGCCTTCCACCTACGAGCAGTACTTC
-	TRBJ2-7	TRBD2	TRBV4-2	CASSQDRRRLAGVYEQYF	TGTGCCAGCAGCCAAGATAGGAGGAGACTAGCGGGAGTCTACGAGCAGTACTTC
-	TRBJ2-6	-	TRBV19	CASSPSEGTGANVLTF	TGTGCCAGTAGTCCTTCAGAGGGGACTGGGGCCAACGTCCTGACTTTC